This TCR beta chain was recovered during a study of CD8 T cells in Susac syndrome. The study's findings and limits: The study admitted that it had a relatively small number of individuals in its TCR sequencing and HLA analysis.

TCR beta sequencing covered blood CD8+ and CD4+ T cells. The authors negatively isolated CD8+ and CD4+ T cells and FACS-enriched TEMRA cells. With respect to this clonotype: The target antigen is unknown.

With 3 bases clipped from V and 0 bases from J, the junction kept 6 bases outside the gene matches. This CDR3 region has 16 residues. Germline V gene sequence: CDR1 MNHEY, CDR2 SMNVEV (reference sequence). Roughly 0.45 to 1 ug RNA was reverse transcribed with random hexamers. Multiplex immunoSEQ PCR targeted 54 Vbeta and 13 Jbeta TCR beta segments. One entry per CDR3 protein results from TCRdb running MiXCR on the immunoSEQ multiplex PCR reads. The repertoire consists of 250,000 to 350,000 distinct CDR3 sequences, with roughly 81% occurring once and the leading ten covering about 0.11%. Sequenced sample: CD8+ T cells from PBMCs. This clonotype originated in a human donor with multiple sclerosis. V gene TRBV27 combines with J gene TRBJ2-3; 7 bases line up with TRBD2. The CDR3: CASSFMAGASTDTQYF. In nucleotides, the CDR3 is TGTGCCAGCAGTTTTATGGCGGGAGCGAGCACAGATACGCAGTATTTT.